This TCR beta chain was retrieved from a study of T cell repertoires in aging, cancer and after chemotherapy (dated by TCRdb to about 2019). Notes on the research overall: Donors were distributed across six age groups ranging from 30 or younger to 70 or older, with at least three individuals included per group. Healthy donor control TCR repertoires were recorded over several months to years and showed clear clonal overlap across re-sampling. The complete dataset included around 8.8 million TCR reads. Alongside fewer than 100 healthy donors serving as a reference group, the cohort included some 220 cancer patients, of whom about 94 had hematological cancers and 120 to 130 had solid cancers. To examine immunoaging and T cell reconstitution after chemotherapy, the study profiled TCR beta repertoires in peripheral blood from healthy donors and cancer patients.

Rearranged TRB sequences spanning V, D and J segments were amplified in a multiplex touch-down PCR with a mixed TRB-A/B primer pool. Illumina adapters and sample indices were attached to the amplicons in two consecutive PCR reactions using Phusion HS II polymerase. The amplicons were purified from gel with the NucleoSpin Gel and PCR Clean-up kit and then assessed with Qubit and an Agilent 2100 Bioanalyzer. Sequencing of the libraries was done on an Illumina MiSeq with paired-end, single-indexed 600-cycle runs. The authors' analysis ran thus. TRB sequences were processed with MiXCR versions 2.12 and 3.0.5. Each unique CDR3 nucleotide sequence was counted as one clone, and only productive sequences with at least two reads were retained. Shannon diversity, evenness, clonality (one minus evenness), and alpha-parameterized diversity profiles from alpha 0 to 5 were included as repertoire metrics. The IGoR algorithm was used to calculate generation probabilities of clones in the paired pre- and post-chemotherapy samples. Using fastp at Q25 and MiXCR, TCRdb reprocessed the public reads and kept productive beta chains. Rows with one shared CDR3 protein collapse into an entry with the most common genes and DNA. These V and J calls are TCRdb output, not the study's own analysis. The table for this sample lists some 11,000 distinct CDR3 sequences; over 25% of them were counted only once. 3.2% of the sample is in the top ten clones.

Concerning this clonotype: It lacks a known antigen. Germline is not matched at one junction end, which may reflect a read error.

From its cysteine to its phenylalanine, the CDR3 spans 17 amino acids. CDR3 DNA is the only sequence kept; it has 51 bases, read in frame from the first base. The germline V gene (reference sequence) gives CDR1 as LNHNV and CDR2 as YYDKDF. TCR beta rearrangements were amplified from genomic DNA isolated from peripheral blood, not from sorted cells or RNA. What the research found in general, with its limitations: The authors noted that the repertoire data do not allow conclusions about immunological memory after chemotherapy. In healthy donors, the decline in TCR diversity with age was mainly explained by loss of richness, whereas in cancer patients loss of evenness was also found to contribute. Compared with age-matched healthy donors, untreated patients with hematological or solid cancers had significantly lower TCR diversity and higher clonality in blood. In both cancer cohorts, median generation probability rose over the chemotherapy interval, which suggests that the repertoire was reconstituted through rebound thymic output.

The sequence links TRBV15 to TRBJ1-2, with a weak D call of TRBD1 (5 bases match). The sequencing sample was made of blood. The clonotype originates from a human donor in good health. The CDR3 protein is CATSRDGGGPSYYDYTF. The DNA is as follows: TGTGCCACCAGCAGAGATGGCGGGGGTCCAAGTTACTATGACTACACCTTC.